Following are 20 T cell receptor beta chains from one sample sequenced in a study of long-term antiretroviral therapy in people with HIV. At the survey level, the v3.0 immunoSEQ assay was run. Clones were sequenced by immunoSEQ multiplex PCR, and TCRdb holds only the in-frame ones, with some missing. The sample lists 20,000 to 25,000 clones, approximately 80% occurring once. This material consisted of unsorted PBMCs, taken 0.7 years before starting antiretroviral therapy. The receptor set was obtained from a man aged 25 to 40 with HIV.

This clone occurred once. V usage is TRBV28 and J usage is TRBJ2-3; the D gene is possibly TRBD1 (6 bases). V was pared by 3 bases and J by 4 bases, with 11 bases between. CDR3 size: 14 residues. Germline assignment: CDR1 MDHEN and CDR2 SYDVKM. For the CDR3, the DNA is TGTGCCAGCAGTTTCCGAGGGGGAGCAGATACGCAGTATTTT. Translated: CASSFRGGADTQYF.

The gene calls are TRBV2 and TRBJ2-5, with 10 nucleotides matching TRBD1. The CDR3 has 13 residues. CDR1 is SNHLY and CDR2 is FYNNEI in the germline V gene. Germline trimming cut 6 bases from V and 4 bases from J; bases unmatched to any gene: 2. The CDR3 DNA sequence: TGTGCCAGCAGCCGGGACAGGGGAGAGACCCAGTACTTC. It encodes CASSRDRGETQYF.

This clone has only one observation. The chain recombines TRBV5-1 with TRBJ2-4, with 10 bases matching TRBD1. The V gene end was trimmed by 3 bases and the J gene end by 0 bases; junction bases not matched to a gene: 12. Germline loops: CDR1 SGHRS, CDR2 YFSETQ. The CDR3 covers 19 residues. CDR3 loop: CASSWGQGTVSLAKNIQYF. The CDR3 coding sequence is TGCGCCAGCAGCTGGGGACAGGGGACCGTTTCACTAGCCAAAAACATTCAGTACTTC.

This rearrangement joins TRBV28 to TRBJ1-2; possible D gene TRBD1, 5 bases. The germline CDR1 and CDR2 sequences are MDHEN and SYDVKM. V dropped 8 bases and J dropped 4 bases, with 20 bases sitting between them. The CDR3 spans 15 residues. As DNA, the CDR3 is TGTGCCAGCTCCTCGTGGGGGGACCAACCCTATGGCTACACCTTC. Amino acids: CASSSWGDQPYGYTF.

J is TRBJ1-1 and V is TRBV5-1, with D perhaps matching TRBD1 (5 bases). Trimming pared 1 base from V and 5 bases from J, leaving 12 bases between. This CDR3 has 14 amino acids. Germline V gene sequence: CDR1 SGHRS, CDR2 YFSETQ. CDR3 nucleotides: TGCGCCAGCAGCTTGAGGACATCGAGAACTGAAGCTTTCTTT. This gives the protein CASSLRTSRTEAFF. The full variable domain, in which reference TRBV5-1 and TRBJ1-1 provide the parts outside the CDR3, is KAGVTQTPRYLIKTRGQQVTLSCSPISGHRSVSWYQQTPGQGLQFLFEYFSETQRNKGNFPGRFSGRQFSNSRSEMNVSTLELGDSALYLCASSLRTSRTEAFFGQGTRLTVV.

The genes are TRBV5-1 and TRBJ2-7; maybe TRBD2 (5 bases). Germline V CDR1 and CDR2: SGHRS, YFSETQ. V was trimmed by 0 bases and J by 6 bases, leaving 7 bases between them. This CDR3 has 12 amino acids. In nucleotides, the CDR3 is TGCGCCAGCAGCTTGGGTCGGGGCGAGCAGTACTTC. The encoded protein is CASSLGRGEQYF.

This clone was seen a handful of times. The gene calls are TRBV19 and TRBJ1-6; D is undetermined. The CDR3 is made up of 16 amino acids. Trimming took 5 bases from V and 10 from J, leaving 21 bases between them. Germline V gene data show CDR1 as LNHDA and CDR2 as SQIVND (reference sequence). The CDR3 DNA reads TGTGCCAGTAGTGAGTCCGGGCTCCCCGCGGGATCACCCCTCCACTTT. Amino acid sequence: CASSESGLPAGSPLHF.

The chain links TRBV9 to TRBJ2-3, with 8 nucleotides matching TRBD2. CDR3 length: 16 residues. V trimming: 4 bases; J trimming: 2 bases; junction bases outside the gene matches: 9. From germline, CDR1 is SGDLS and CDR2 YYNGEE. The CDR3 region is CASSPGAGGHTDTQYF. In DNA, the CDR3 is TGTGCCAGCAGCCCTGGGGCGGGAGGACACACAGATACGCAGTATTTT. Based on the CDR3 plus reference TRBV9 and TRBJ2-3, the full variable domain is DSGVTQTPKHLITATGQRVTLRCSPRSGDLSVYWYQQSLDQGLQFLIQYYNGEERAKGNILERFSAQQFPDLHSELNLSSLELGDSALYFCASSPGAGGHTDTQYFGPGTRLTVL.

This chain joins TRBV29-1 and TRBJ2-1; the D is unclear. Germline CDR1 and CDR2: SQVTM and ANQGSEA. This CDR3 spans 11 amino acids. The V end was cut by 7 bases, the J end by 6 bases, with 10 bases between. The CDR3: CSAPTRNEQFF. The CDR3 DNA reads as TGCAGCGCTCCTACGCGCAATGAGCAGTTCTTC.

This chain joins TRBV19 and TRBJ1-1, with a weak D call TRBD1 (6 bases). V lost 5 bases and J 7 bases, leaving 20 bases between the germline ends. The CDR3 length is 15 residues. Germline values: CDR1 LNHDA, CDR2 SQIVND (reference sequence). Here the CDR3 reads CASSGSMAGDNEAFF. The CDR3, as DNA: TGTGCCAGTAGTGGATCCATGGCAGGGGATAATGAAGCTTTCTTT.

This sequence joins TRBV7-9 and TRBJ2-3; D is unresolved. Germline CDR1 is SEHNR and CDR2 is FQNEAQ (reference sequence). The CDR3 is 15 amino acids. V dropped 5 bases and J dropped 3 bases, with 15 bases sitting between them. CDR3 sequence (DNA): TGTGCCAGCAGCCCCCTCAAGGGTTTTACAGATACGCAGTATTTT. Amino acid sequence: CASSPLKGFTDTQYF. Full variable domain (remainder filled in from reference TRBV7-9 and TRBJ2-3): DTGVSQNPRHKITKRGQNVTFRCDPISEHNRLYWYRQTLGQGPEFLTYFQNEAQLEKSRLLSDRFSAERPKGSFSTLEIQRTEQGDSAMYLCASSPLKGFTDTQYFGPGTRLTVL.

The CDR3 DNA reads TGTGCCAGCAGCTTAGATTTCGGGGGCCATGAGCAGTTCTTC. Its translation is CASSLDFGGHEQFF. J is TRBJ2-1 and V is TRBV11-2; D assignment may be TRBD1 or TRBD2 (6 bases each). The CDR3 runs to 14 residues. Germline values: CDR1 SGHAT, CDR2 FQNNGV. Trimming shortened V by 0 bases and J by 8 bases, and 11 bases separated the two germline ends.

The CDR3 coding sequence is TGTGCCAGTAGCTCATACCGCCGGGGGCCCACAGATACGCAGTATTTT. As protein: CASSSYRRGPTDTQYF. The rearrangement links TRBV19 to TRBJ2-3; D tentatively fits TRBD1 or TRBD2 (6 bases each). Trimming took 6 bases from V and 2 from J, leaving 18 bases between them. The CDR3 contains 16 residues. Germline V gene data show CDR1 as LNHDA and CDR2 as SQIVND (reference sequence). Based on the CDR3 plus reference TRBV19 and TRBJ2-3, the full variable domain is DGGITQSPKYLFRKEGQNVTLSCEQNLNHDAMYWYRQDPGQGLRLIYYSQIVNDFQKGDIAEGYSVSREKKESFPLTVTSAQKNPTAFYLCASSSYRRGPTDTQYFGPGTRLTVL.

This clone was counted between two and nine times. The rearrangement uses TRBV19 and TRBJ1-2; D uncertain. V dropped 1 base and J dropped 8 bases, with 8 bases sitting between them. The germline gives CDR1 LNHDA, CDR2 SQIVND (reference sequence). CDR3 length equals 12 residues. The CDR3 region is CASSIVPAGYTF. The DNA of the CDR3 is TGTGCCAGTAGTATAGTTCCAGCCGGCTACACCTTC.

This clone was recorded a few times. The CDR3 region is CATSRDALGYNEQFF. CDR3 DNA: TGTGCCACCAGCAGAGACGCGCTAGGGTACAATGAGCAGTTCTTC. This chain joins TRBV15 and TRBJ2-1; D gene unclear. The CDR3 is 15 residues long. Germline loops: CDR1 LNHNV, CDR2 YYDKDF (reference sequence). V was trimmed by 0 bases and J by 4 bases, leaving 10 bases between them.

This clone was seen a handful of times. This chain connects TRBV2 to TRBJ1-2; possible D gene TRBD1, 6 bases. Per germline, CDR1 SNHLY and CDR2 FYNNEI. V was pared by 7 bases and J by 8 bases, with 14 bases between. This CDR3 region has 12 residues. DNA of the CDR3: TGTGCCAGCATAGGACAGATCTTAGGCTACACCTTC. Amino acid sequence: CASIGQILGYTF.

CDR3 nucleotides: TGTGCCAGCAGCCAAGAAGGACAGGGGGTTGGCGGGCATTCACCCCTCCACTTT. It is translated as CASSQEGQGVGGHSPLHF. The chain links TRBV14 to TRBJ1-6; TRBD1 matches at 10 bases. Germline V gene lookup returns CDR1 SGHDN and CDR2 FVKESK. The CDR3 spans 18 residues. V trimming: 0 bases; J trimming: 8 bases; junction bases outside the gene matches: 10. Drawing the rest from reference TRBV14 and TRBJ1-6, the complete variable domain is EAGVTQFPSHSVIEKGQTVTLRCDPISGHDNLYWYRRVMGKEIKFLLHFVKESKQDESGMPNNRFLAERTGGTYSTLKVQPAELEDSGVYFCASSQEGQGVGGHSPLHFGNGTRLTVT.

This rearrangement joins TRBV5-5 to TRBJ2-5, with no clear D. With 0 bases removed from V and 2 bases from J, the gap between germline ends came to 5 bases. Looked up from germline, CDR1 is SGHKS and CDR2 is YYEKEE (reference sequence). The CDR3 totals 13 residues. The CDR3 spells CASSLGGQETQYF. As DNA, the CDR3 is TGTGCCAGCAGCTTGGGGGGACAAGAGACCCAGTACTTC.

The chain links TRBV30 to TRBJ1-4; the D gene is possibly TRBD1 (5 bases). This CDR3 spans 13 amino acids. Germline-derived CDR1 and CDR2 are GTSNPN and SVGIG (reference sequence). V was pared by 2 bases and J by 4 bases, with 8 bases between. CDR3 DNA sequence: TGTGCCTGGAGTCGGGACCTTAATGAAAAACTGTTTTTT. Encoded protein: CAWSRDLNEKLFF.

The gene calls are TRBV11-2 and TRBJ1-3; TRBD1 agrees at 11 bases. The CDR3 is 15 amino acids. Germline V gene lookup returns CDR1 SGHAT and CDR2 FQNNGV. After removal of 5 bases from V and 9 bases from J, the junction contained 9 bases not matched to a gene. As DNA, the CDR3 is TGTGCCAGCAGCGGGACGGGACAGGGGGTGGCCACCATATATTTT. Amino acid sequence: CASSGTGQGVATIYF. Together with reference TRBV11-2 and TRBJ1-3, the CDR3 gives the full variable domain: EAGVAQSPRYKIIEKRQSVAFWCNPISGHATLYWYQQILGQGPKLLIQFQNNGVVDDSQLPKDRFSAERLKGVDSTLKIQPAKLEDSAVYLCASSGTGQGVATIYFGEGSWLTVV.